A selection of T cell receptor beta chains follows, all from one sample in a study of blood T cell repertoires in COVID-19. Data came from immunoSEQ multiplex PCR; TCRdb stores just in-frame clones and leaves some out. Among approximately 200,000 clones listed, roughly three quarters were seen once. The sequenced sample was peripheral blood. The receptor source for this set is a woman aged 80 or over with COVID-19, enrolled during active disease. CDR3s include the opening cysteine and the closing phenylalanine or tryptophan. Each record gives: J gene, V gene, clone size, D gene, CDR3 DNA, CDR3 protein. A D gene is named only where the DNA matches it firmly. The listing skips clone size in some rows; elsewhere it reads once, few, many or a size class.

>TRBJ2-1|TRBV4-3|NA|NA
TGCGCCAGCAGCCAAGGGCGGACTGGGAGCGATGAGCAGTTCTTC
CASSQGRTGSDEQFF
>TRBJ2-3|TRBV7-2|NA|TRBD2
TGTGCCAGCAGCTTTCCAGCGGGAGGGGTAGATACGCAGTATTTT
CASSFPAGGVDTQYF
>TRBJ2-2|TRBV4-3|once|TRBD1
TGCGCCAGCAGCCTCCGACAGGGTAACACCGGGGAGCTGTTTTTT
CASSLRQGNTGELFF
>TRBJ2-7|TRBV5-6|NA|TRBD1
TGTGCCAGCAGCCGACAGGGACGGGACGAGCAGTACTTC
CASSRQGRDEQYF
>TRBJ2-5|TRBV5-1|few|NA
TGCGCCAGCAGCCCGGGATACTACCAAGAGACCCAGTACTTC
CASSPGYYQETQYF
>TRBJ2-7|TRBV4-1|NA|TRBD1
TGCGCCAGCAGCCAAGATAGGTTTATGTTTGCGGGACAGGGGTCATCCTACGAGCAGTACTTC
CASSQDRFMFAGQGSSYEQYF
>TRBJ2-7|TRBV27|NA|TRBD1
TGTGCCAGCAGTCTGGGACAGGGGAGCACCTACGAGCAGTACTTC
CASSLGQGSTYEQYF
>TRBJ2-7|TRBV27|NA|NA
TGTGCCAGCAGTTTATCGAAGGACGCTCAGGGGCAGTACTTC
CASSLSKDAQGQYF
>TRBJ2-7|TRBV6-5|NA|NA
TGTGCCAGCAGTTACGCCGGGGGTGGCCACGAGCAGTACTTC
CASSYAGGGHEQYF
>TRBJ2-1|TRBV6-1|NA|TRBD2
TGTGCCAGCAGTGAATACGGGGCGGGAGAAGTATACAATGAGCAGTTCTTC
CASSEYGAGEVYNEQFF
>TRBJ2-7|TRBV24-1|NA|NA
TGTGCCACAGACAACGAGCAGTACTTC
CATDNEQYF
>TRBJ1-5|TRBV2|NA|NA
TGTGCCAGCAGTGATAATAGCAATCAGCCCCAGCATTTT
CASSDNSNQPQHF
>TRBJ2-2|TRBV28|NA|NA
TGTGCCAGCAGTTTGTTCTCCGGGGAGCTGTTTTTT
CASSLFSGELFF
>TRBJ2-7|TRBV12-2|NA|NA
TGTGCAAGTCGCCTCCTAGGACAGCCTGAGGAGCAGTACTTC
CASRLLGQPEEQYF
>TRBJ2-1|TRBV3-1/TRBV3-2|NA|TRBD1
TGTGCCAGCAGCCAAGATATATTCGGGGACAGGGAGGGTGAGCAGTTCTTC
CASSQDIFGDREGEQFF
>TRBJ2-2|TRBV15|NA|TRBD1
TGTGCCACCAGCAGAAGAACAGGGGGAGTCGGGGAGCTGTTTTTT
CATSRRTGGVGELFF
>TRBJ2-3|TRBV28|many|TRBD1
TGTGCCAGCAGTTTACATCGGACAGGGGGGCAGTATTTT
CASSLHRTGGQYF
>TRBJ2-1|TRBV19|NA|NA
TGTGCCAGTAGTATTTTCCAGGGGTGGAATGAGCAGTTCTTC
CASSIFQGWNEQFF
>TRBJ1-1|TRBV15|NA|NA
TGTGCCACCAGCAGAGGGGCGAACACTGAAGCTTTCTTT
CATSRGANTEAFF
>TRBJ2-2|TRBV7-2|NA|NA
TGTGCCAGCAGCTTTAACAGAGACACCGGGGAGCTGTTTTTT
CASSFNRDTGELFF
>TRBJ1-2|TRBV20-1|NA|NA
TGCAGTGCTTGGATCAGGGCGAGCTACACCTTC
CSAWIRASYTF